The clone carrying this TCR beta chain was detected only a few times. The target antigen is unknown. CDR3 length: 12 amino acids. J was trimmed by 10 bases and V by 4 bases; bases with no gene match: 4. Looked up from germline, CDR1 is SGHVS and CDR2 is FQNEAQ. The sample originates from a study of vaccination and CD4 T cells after COVID-19. At the level of the study: Convalescent persons amounted to six males plus four females, two of whom were Hispanic.

The Oncomine TCR Beta short-read assay was applied to DNA of cultured CD4+ T cells. MiXCR was run by TCRdb on the PCR reads, yielding one entry per CDR3 protein. Here the sample spans over 9,000 distinct CDR3 sequences, around 50% being singletons. As for treatment: approximately 11-day PBMC culture with coronavirus spike peptide pools or control peptides (ViraFEST assay). The clonotype originates from a human donor who had recovered from COVID-19. The sequenced material came from CD4+ T cells from blood, cultured in vitro. The chain has TRBV7-8 and TRBJ1-3, with 7 nucleotides matching TRBD1. The CDR3 here is CASSSTGATIYF. CDR3 nucleotides: TGTGCCAGCAGCTCAACAGGGGCGACCATATATTTT.